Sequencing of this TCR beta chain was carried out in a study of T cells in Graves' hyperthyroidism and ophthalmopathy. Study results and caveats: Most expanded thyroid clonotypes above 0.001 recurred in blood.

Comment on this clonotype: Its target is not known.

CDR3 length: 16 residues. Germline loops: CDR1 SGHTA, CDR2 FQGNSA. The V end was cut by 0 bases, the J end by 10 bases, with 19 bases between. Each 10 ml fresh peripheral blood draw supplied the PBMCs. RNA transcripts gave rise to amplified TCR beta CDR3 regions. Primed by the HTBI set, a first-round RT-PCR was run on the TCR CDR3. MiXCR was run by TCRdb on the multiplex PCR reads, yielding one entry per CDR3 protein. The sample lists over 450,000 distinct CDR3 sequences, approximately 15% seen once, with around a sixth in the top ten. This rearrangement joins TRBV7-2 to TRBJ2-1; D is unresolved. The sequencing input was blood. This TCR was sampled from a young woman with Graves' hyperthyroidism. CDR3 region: CASSLAGSWWGTEQFF. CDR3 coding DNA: TGTGCCAGCAGCTTAGCGGGATCATGGTGGGGAACGGAGCAGTTCTTC.